The rows below give T cell receptor beta chains drawn from one sample of a study of CD8 T cells in ankylosing spondylitis. MiXCR, applied by TCRdb to the 5' RACE reads, yields one record per CDR3 protein. Altogether about 540,000 distinct CDR3 sequences are present, more than 9.5% being singletons, with the ten largest covering over 6.5%. The sequenced sample consisted of blood, either unsorted or a sorted T cell fraction (not recorded which). The receptors come from a male donor with ankylosing spondylitis. CDR3s include the opening cysteine and the closing phenylalanine or tryptophan. The D gene is left open where the match is weak. Clone size is not always given. Where it is, it says once, few, many or a class for expanded clones.

j_call v_call d_call clone_size cdr3_nt cdr3_aa
TRBJ2-2 TRBV7-8 - many TGTGCCAGCAGCTTAGAGACGAGGAACACCGGGGAGCTGTTTTTT CASSLETRNTGELFF
TRBJ2-1 TRBV29-1 TRBD2 - TGCAGCGTAATTCCCTCGAGCGGGATTAGCTCCTACAATGAGCAGTTCTTC CSVIPSSGISSYNEQFF
TRBJ1-2 TRBV6-1 - few TGTGCCAGCAGGAAAACAGGGACGGACTATGGCTACACCTTC CASRKTGTDYGYTF
TRBJ2-1 TRBV24-1 TRBD2 - TGTGCCACCGCCGCTACTAGCGGAGTCTCCTACAATGAGCAGTTCTTC CATAATSGVSYNEQFF
TRBJ2-3 TRBV6-2/TRBV6-3 - - TGTGCCAGCACGCCACACAGGACCTGGACAGATACGCAGTATTTT CASTPHRTWTDTQYF
TRBJ1-4 TRBV20-1 - - TGCAGTGCTAGAGGGTACAGGGCTACTAATGAAAAACTGTTTTTT CSARGYRATNEKLFF
TRBJ2-1 TRBV12-3/TRBV12-4 TRBD2 few TGTGCCAGCAGTTTAGTAGCGGGAGGGCCCAAGAGGAATGAGCAGTTCTTC CASSLVAGGPKRNEQFF
TRBJ1-5 TRBV28 TRBD1 many TGTGCCAGCAGTTTATCAGGGGGCGCGATCCAGCCCCAGCATTTT CASSLSGGAIQPQHF
TRBJ2-1 TRBV29-1 - - TGCAGCGTTCAATCTCCAGGGGGGTTACATGAGCAGTTCTTC CSVQSPGGLHEQFF
TRBJ2-1 TRBV2 - many TGTGCCAGCAGGCCCACTGTTAGCGCAACCTACAATGAGCAGTTCTTC CASRPTVSATYNEQFF
TRBJ1-1 TRBV30 - once TGTGCCTGGAGTGTAACGTCGAACACTGAAGCTTTCTTT CAWSVTSNTEAFF
TRBJ1-5 TRBV15 - few TGTGCCACCAGCAGAGTTATGTGGAAAGACAGGAGGAGCAATCAGCCCCAGCATTTT CATSRVMWKDRRSNQPQHF
TRBJ1-1 TRBV7-9 - few TGTGCCAGCAGCACTAGGGGGGGGCAGAACACTGAAGCTTTCTTT CASSTRGGQNTEAFF
TRBJ1-2 TRBV30 - - TGTGCCTGGAGTTTAGGGGGAGGAAACTATGGCTACACCTTC CAWSLGGGNYGYTF
TRBJ2-3 TRBV5-1 - few TGCGCCAGCAGCGGCGGGCGTCGGACAGATACGCAGTATTTT CASSGGRRTDTQYF
TRBJ2-3 TRBV6-1 - - TGTGCCAGCAGTGAAGCGGGCGGGGAAACAGATACGCAGTATTTT CASSEAGGETDTQYF
TRBJ1-1 TRBV14 TRBD1 - TGTGCCAGCAGCCTCAAGGGGGCTGGGTCCCTCACTGAAGCTTTCTTT CASSLKGAGSLTEAFF
TRBJ2-1 TRBV11-2 - - TGTGCCAGCAGCTTAGGGGTCAGCAATGAGCAGTTCTTC CASSLGVSNEQFF
TRBJ1-3 TRBV10-3 - - TGTGCCGGCCTGGGGCCAACCTCTGGAAACACCATATATTTT CAGLGPTSGNTIYF
TRBJ2-7 TRBV5-1 - many TGTGCCAGCAGTTTAAGCGGAAGCTCCTACGAGCAGTACTTC CASSLSGSSYEQYF
TRBJ2-3 TRBV27 - few TGTGCCAGCAGTAGATACAGGGAGCTTGATACGCAGTATTTT CASSRYRELDTQYF
TRBJ1-6 TRBV27 TRBD1 many TGTGCCAGCACTCAACAGGGGGCTAATTCACCCCTCCACTTT CASTQQGANSPLHF
TRBJ1-4 TRBV29-1 - few TGCAGCTTTCAGGACAGAGCTAATGAAAAACTGTTTTTT CSFQDRANEKLFF
TRBJ1-5 TRBV10-3 - - TGTGCCATCAGTGGGAAAGAGGGCGTTGATCAGCCCCAGCATTTT CAISGKEGVDQPQHF